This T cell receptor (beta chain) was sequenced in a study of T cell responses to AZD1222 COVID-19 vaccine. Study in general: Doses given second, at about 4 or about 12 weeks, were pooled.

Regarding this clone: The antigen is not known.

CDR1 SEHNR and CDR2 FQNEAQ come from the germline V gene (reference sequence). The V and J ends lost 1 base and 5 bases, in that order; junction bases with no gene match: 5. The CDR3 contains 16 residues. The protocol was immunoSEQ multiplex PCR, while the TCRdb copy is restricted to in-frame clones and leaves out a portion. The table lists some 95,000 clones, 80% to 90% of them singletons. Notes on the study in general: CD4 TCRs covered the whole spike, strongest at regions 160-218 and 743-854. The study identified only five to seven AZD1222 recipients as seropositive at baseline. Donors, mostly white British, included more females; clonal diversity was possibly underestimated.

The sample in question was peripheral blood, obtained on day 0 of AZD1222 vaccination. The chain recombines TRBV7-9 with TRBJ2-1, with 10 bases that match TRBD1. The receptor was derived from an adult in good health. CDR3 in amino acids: CASSLVAGTGDNEQFF. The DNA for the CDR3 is TGTGCCAGCAGCTTAGTCGCCGGGACAGGGGACAATGAGCAGTTCTTC.